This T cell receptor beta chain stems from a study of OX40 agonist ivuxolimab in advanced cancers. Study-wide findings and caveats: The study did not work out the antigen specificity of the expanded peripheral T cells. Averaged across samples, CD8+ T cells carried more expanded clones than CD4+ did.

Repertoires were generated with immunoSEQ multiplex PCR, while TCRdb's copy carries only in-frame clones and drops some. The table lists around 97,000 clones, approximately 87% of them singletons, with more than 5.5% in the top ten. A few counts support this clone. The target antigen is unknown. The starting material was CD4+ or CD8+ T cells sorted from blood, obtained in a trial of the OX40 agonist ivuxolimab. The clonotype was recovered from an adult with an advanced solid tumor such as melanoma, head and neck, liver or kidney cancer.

The CDR3 DNA follows: TGTGCCAGCAGCTTAGCGGCTAGCGGGGGAGACATTCAGTACTTC. Its translation is CASSLAASGGDIQYF. The rearrangement uses TRBV7-2 and TRBJ2-4; 10 nucleotides match TRBD2. Germline CDR1 SGHTA, CDR2 FQGNSA. The CDR3 runs to 15 residues. Germline trimming cut 0 bases from V and 8 bases from J; bases unmatched to any gene: 4.